The next 11 T cell receptor beta chains were all read from a single sample in a study of early T cells in non-severe SARS-CoV-2 infection. From the 5' RACE reads, TCRdb called clonotypes with MiXCR, one entry per CDR3 protein. The sample includes about 60,000 distinct CDR3 sequences, roughly 5.5% seen only once; the top ten take roughly 7%. What was sequenced was whole blood. Receptors originate from an adult who was a healthcare worker with PCR-confirmed SARS-CoV-2 infection or an uninfected control (not recorded which).

This clonotype has only a few counts. V gene TRBV29-1 combines with J gene TRBJ2-1; 10 bases agree with TRBD1. The V and J ends lost 4 bases and 7 bases, in that order; junction bases with no gene match: 7. The CDR3 runs to 14 residues. Germline V gene data show CDR1 as SQVTM and CDR2 as ANQGSEA. The CDR3 spells CSVGFRDRGNEQFF. CDR3 nucleotide sequence: TGCAGCGTTGGCTTCCGGGACAGGGGAAATGAGCAGTTCTTC.

At least ten counts were recorded for this clonotype. This sequence joins TRBV28 and TRBJ2-3; D not certain. Trimming took 2 bases from V and 4 from J, leaving 10 bases between them. The CDR3 has 14 residues. The V gene's germline CDR1 is MDHEN and CDR2 SYDVKM. CDR3 in amino acids: CASSLVGLPDTQYF. The CDR3 nucleotides are TGTGCCAGCAGTTTAGTTGGCCTCCCAGATACGCAGTATTTT.

This clonotype was recorded at least ten times. This chain connects TRBV5-8 to TRBJ1-5, with TRBD1 matching over 9 bases. Germline V gene lookup returns CDR1 SGHTS and CDR2 YDEGEE. Trimming at V came to 4 bases and at J to 0 bases, leaving 5 bases not matched to a gene. This CDR3 comprises 16 residues. The CDR3 nucleotides are TGTGCCAGCAGCCTAGGGACAGGGATTAGCAATCAGCCCCAGCATTTT. Protein sequence: CASSLGTGISNQPQHF.

This clonotype occurred many times. This sequence joins TRBV5-6 and TRBJ2-7; unclear D gene. V gave up 6 bases and J gave up 2 bases, with 18 bases separating them. The CDR3 is 15 amino acids. Germline CDR1 is SGHDT and CDR2 is YYEEEE. CDR3 sequence reads: CASTSLAGSTYEQYF. CDR3 sequence (DNA): TGTGCCAGCACCTCCTTGGCAGGTAGTACCTACGAGCAGTACTTC. The complete variable domain, with remaining parts taken from reference TRBV5-6 and TRBJ2-7, reads DAGVTQSPTHLIKTRGQQVTLRCSPKSGHDTVSWYQQALGQGPQFIFQYYEEEERQRGNFPDRFSGHQFPNYSSELNVNALLLGDSALYLCASTSLAGSTYEQYFGPGTRLTVT.

This clonotype was seen repeatedly, ten times or more. The J gene is TRBJ1-2, the V gene TRBV4-2; D ambiguous. This CDR3 contains 17 residues. Germline CDR1 LGHNA, CDR2 YNFKEQ. V lost 0 bases and J 6 bases, leaving 20 bases between the germline ends. The CDR3 loop is CASSQDPLKGKINGYTF. CDR3 DNA sequence: TGTGCCAGCAGCCAAGATCCTCTGAAAGGAAAAATAAATGGCTACACCTTC.

This clonotype came up many times. The rearrangement joins TRBV6-5 to TRBJ2-3; D remains unclear. V was trimmed by 11 bases and J by 0 bases, leaving 18 bases between them. This CDR3 is 15 amino acids long. The germline CDR1 and CDR2 sequences are MNHEY and SVGAGI. CDR3 bases: TGTGCCCCGCGGACCAAACTAAGCAGCACAGATACGCAGTATTTT. Amino acid sequence: CAPRTKLSSTDTQYF.

This clonotype appeared many times. The rearrangement joins TRBV9 to TRBJ1-5, with D hard to call. There are 15 residues in the CDR3. The germline V gene encodes CDR1 SGDLS and CDR2 YYNGEE. The V end lost 2 bases, the J end lost 0 bases, and 9 bases lay between the germline ends. The CDR3 DNA is TGTGCCAGCAGCGTTGAGCCAACTAGCAATCAGCCCCAGCATTTT. Translating it yields CASSVEPTSNQPQHF.

This clonotype has ten or more counts. This chain uses TRBV27 with TRBJ2-7, with TRBD2 matching over 10 bases. CDR1 MNHEY and CDR2 SMNVEV come from the germline V gene (reference sequence). V trimming: 4 bases; J trimming: 6 bases; junction bases outside the gene matches: 6. CDR3 length: 14 amino acids. The CDR3 spells CASSSSGSWGEQYF. The DNA of the CDR3 is TGTGCCAGCAGTTCTAGCGGGAGTTGGGGCGAGCAGTACTTC.

This clonotype was seen ten or more times. The rearrangement uses TRBV6-6 and TRBJ1-3; unclear D gene. In germline, CDR1 is MNHNY, CDR2 SVGAGI (reference sequence). This CDR3 comprises 14 residues. V dropped 6 bases and J dropped 3 bases, with 12 bases sitting between them. This CDR3 reads CASRAGRGGNTIYF. CDR3 bases: TGTGCCAGCAGAGCAGGCCGTGGTGGAAACACCATATATTTT.

This clonotype was seen ten or more times. The chain is built from TRBV4-3 and TRBJ2-5, with D possibly being TRBD2 (7 bases). Between the trimmed V and J ends, which lost 3 bases and 4 bases, there was a span of 15 bases. There are 15 residues in the CDR3. Germline V gene sequence: CDR1 LGHNA, CDR2 YSLEER. CDR3 in amino acids: CASSQVAGEGETQYF. In DNA form, the CDR3 reads TGCGCCAGCAGCCAGGTTGCAGGGGAGGGAGAGACCCAGTACTTC.

The sample holds many counts of this clonotype. The genes are TRBV29-1 and TRBJ2-2, with 7 bases identical to TRBD1. The trim removed 2 bases at V and 5 bases at J, leaving 2 bases unmatched. This CDR3 is built from 13 residues. CDR1 is SQVTM and CDR2 is ANQGSEA in the germline V gene. In DNA form, the CDR3 reads TGCAGCGTTGAAAGGGGGCAGACCGGGGAGCTGTTTTTT. Amino acids: CSVERGQTGELFF.